This T cell receptor beta chain appears in the sequencing data of a study of cytomegalovirus exposure and HLA in healthy donors (dated by TCRdb to the late 2010s). Background on the whole study: According to a later analysis, one platform produced both the 110 or so validation repertoires and the 730 or so repertoires of the first cohort. The study aimed to test whether signatures of past pathogen exposure could be identified by cataloging public T cell receptors. The study combined high-throughput TCR immunosequencing, statistical association of individual TCRs with disease status, and machine learning to predict cytomegalovirus infection status. Along with the approximately 700-subject first cohort, a separate validation cohort of about 110 different subjects was used.

Donors formed part of the validation cohort, which comprised fewer than 150 subjects and was distinct from the first cohort of 666 subjects. Of note for this clone: The antigen it binds to is not known. No base-level quality is on record; no much larger clone is a single base apart.

The CDR1 and CDR2 encoded by the germline V gene are SGHDN and FVKESK. Spanning cysteine to phenylalanine, the CDR3 consists of 17 amino acids. Only the CDR3 DNA stays, 51 bases, in frame from base 1. Trimming takes 4 bases off V and 3 bases off J; junction bases not matched to a gene: 14. The receptor library was made with the immunoSEQ multiplex PCR assay. The original methods were these. A statistical classification framework was built for diagnosing cytomegalovirus status from the catalog of TCR beta chain sequences. TCRdb provides this immuneACCESS table in a form limited to in-frame rearrangements. Some clones are lacking; in checked studies, under half of them reflect an unresolved V gene, and why the rest are absent is not known. From that table come the V and J calls and clone size; the DNA was used to work out D and trimming. The sample table contains 150,000 to 200,000 clones; only one count was recorded for roughly nine tenths of them. The ten largest make up 2.7% of the sample.

The investigation overall reported the following: Of the cluster scores, around 95% were above 0 in a later analysis, which found that TCRs clustered in the first cohort also tended to co-occur in the approximately 110 validation repertoires. In vitro tests confirmed that a few of the cytomegalovirus-associated TCR beta chains recognize cytomegalovirus antigens. A later analysis had no HLA typing for the validation cohort, so co-occurrence there was scored across all 120 repertoires. The study listed 150 to 200 TCR beta chains as associated with cytomegalovirus. The authors suggested that the approach could potentially be extended to other disease states and immunological phenotypes. Cytomegalovirus status was reported to be diagnosed by the classifier with high specificity and sensitivity in both the original and validation cohorts. Most TCR sequences were seen in very few donors, while some public TCRs were found in many individuals.

The sequence came from a man in his late teens or twenties in good health and CMV-seropositive. Recombination joined TRBV14 with TRBJ2-7, with 8 middle bases fitting TRBD1. Material: PBMCs. The CDR3 in this case is CASSPDSGQGAFYEQYF. In nucleotides, the sequence is TGTGCCAGCAGCCCAGATTCCGGTCAGGGGGCCTTCTACGAGCAGTACTTC.